Listed below are T cell receptor beta chains from one sample, sequenced in a study of regulatory T cells in long-lasting Graves disease. MiXCR, run by TCRdb on the multiplex PCR reads, gives a single entry per CDR3 protein. Of 350,000 to 550,000 distinct CDR3 sequences in the sample, more than 13% were seen once. The same data also went into a second study, on T cells in Graves' hyperthyroidism and ophthalmopathy.

Sequencing was performed on peripheral blood mononuclear cells (PBMCs), taken at new diagnosis, from a patient treated with antithyroid drugs. These receptor sequences come from a woman in her 30s with Graves disease. CDR3s include the opening cysteine and the closing phenylalanine or tryptophan. The order of the fields is D gene, clone size, V gene, J gene, CDR3 protein, CDR3 DNA. A D gene is named only where the DNA matches it firmly. A clone size is listed for some rows: how often the clone was seen (once, few, many), or a class if it is expanded.

D: NA; size: many; V: TRBV7-9; J: TRBJ1-2; CDR3: CASSLEVMGLNGYTF; DNA: TGTGCCAGCAGCTTAGAGGTTATGGGGCTTAATGGCTACACCTTC
D: NA; size: many; V: TRBV11-2; J: TRBJ2-7; CDR3: CASSLENSPIAEQYF; DNA: TGTGCCAGCAGCTTAGAGAACAGCCCGATCGCCGAGCAGTACTTC
D: TRBD1; size: few; V: TRBV9; J: TRBJ1-3; CDR3: CASSVPGGSGNTIYF; DNA: TGTGCCAGCAGCGTACCAGGGGGCTCTGGAAACACCATATATTTT
D: NA; size: many; V: TRBV30; J: TRBJ2-5; CDR3: CAWISGGETQYF; DNA: TGTGCCTGGATTTCAGGGGGGGAGACCCAGTACTTC
D: NA; size: NA; V: TRBV9; J: TRBJ2-2; CDR3: CASSVVGSDTGELFF; DNA: TGTGCCAGCAGCGTAGTGGGTAGCGACACCGGGGAGCTGTTTTTT
D: TRBD2; size: few; V: TRBV24-1; J: TRBJ2-1; CDR3: CATPGREGLDEQFF; DNA: TGTGCCACCCCCGGGCGGGAGGGCCTCGATGAGCAGTTCTTC
D: TRBD2; size: few; V: TRBV7-6; J: TRBJ2-1; CDR3: CASSVTSGGGGQFF; DNA: TGTGCCAGCAGCGTCACTAGCGGGGGGGGTGGGCAGTTCTTC
D: NA; size: few; V: TRBV11-3; J: TRBJ2-5; CDR3: CASSLDWWREKQETQYF; DNA: TGTGCCAGCAGCTTAGATTGGTGGCGGGAAAAACAAGAGACCCAGTACTTC
D: NA; size: many; V: TRBV20-1; J: TRBJ2-3; CDR3: CSALGYLQGDTQYF; DNA: TGCAGTGCCCTAGGGTACCTTCAAGGGGATACGCAGTATTTT
D: TRBD2; size: NA; V: TRBV19; J: TRBJ2-3; CDR3: CTSRLRAGVTDTQYF; DNA: TGTACCAGTAGACTTAGAGCGGGAGTAACAGATACGCAGTATTTT
D: NA; size: few; V: TRBV9; J: TRBJ2-7; CDR3: CASSVGGGGVYEQYF; DNA: TGTGCCAGCAGCGTAGGTGGAGGGGGCGTGTACGAGCAGTACTTC
D: NA; size: few; V: TRBV28; J: TRBJ2-2; CDR3: CASSLRSGELFF; DNA: TGTGCCAGCAGTCTTCGATCCGGGGAGCTGTTTTTT
D: TRBD1; size: many; V: TRBV20-1; J: TRBJ2-7; CDR3: CSARPPQGPYEQYF; DNA: TGCAGTGCTAGACCACCACAGGGGCCCTACGAGCAGTACTTC
D: NA; size: few; V: TRBV7-2; J: TRBJ1-6; CDR3: CASSLRGSSSYNSPLHF; DNA: TGTGCCAGCAGCTTAAGGGGGTCCAGCTCCTATAATTCACCCCTCCACTTT
D: NA; size: many; V: TRBV12-3/TRBV12-4; J: TRBJ1-1; CDR3: CASSLGTDRGTEAFF; DNA: TGTGCCAGCAGTTTAGGTACAGATCGGGGCACTGAAGCTTTCTTT